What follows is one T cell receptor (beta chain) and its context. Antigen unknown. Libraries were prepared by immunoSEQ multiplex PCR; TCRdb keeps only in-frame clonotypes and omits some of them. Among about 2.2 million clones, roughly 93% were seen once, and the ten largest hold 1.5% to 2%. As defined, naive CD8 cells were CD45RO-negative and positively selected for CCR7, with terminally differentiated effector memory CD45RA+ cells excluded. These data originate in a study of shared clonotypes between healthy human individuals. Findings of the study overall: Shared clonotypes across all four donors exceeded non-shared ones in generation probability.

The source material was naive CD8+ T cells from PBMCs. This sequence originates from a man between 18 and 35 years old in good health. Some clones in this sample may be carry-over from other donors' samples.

CDR3: CASSSLKPGQGGEAFF. The CDR3, as DNA: TGCGCCAGCAGCTCCCTTAAACCGGGACAGGGGGGAGAAGCTTTCTTT. The chain is built from TRBV5-1 and TRBJ1-1; 11 nucleotides line up with TRBD1. With 3 bases clipped from V and 8 bases from J, the junction kept 12 bases outside the gene matches. The CDR3 is 16 residues long. From germline, CDR1 is SGHRS and CDR2 YFSETQ.